Sequencing of this T cell receptor beta chain was carried out in a study of T cells in Graves' hyperthyroidism and ophthalmopathy. The overall study: The authors collected peripheral blood at initial diagnosis, before any treatment. General observations from the study: Blood shared most expanded thyroid clonotypes above 0.001.

The CDR3 spans 17 residues. Germline values: CDR1 LGHDT, CDR2 YNNKEL (reference sequence). Germline trimming cut 4 bases from V and 4 bases from J; bases unmatched to any gene: 6. The source material, RNA transcripts, was used to amplify TCR beta CDR3 regions. The TCR CDR3 first-round RT-PCR relied on the HTBI primer set. TCRdb reprocessed the multiplex PCR reads with MiXCR, giving one entry per CDR3 protein. The sample lists approximately 400,000 distinct CDR3 sequences; approximately 15% were seen once. A single count supports this clonotype. The antigen is unknown. Under 3 months was the duration of disease in ophthalmopathy patients, who also had a Clinical Activity Score of at least 3 and a NOSPECS grade of at least 4. Reasons for excluding patients were uncontrolled infection, other autoimmune disease, pregnancy or lactation.

Sample: blood. The receptor was derived from a woman younger than 45 with Graves' ophthalmopathy. The gene calls are TRBV3-1 and TRBJ2-3, with 15 bases that match TRBD2. The CDR3 sequence is CASSPGLAGGLADTQYF. The CDR3 coding sequence is TGTGCCAGCAGCCCCGGACTAGCGGGGGGGCTAGCAGATACGCAGTATTTT.